The clone carrying this T cell receptor (beta chain) appeared a few times. As yet, its antigen is unknown. The time point was: pre-sensitization, week 0. Treatment meaning: therapeutic diphenylcyclopropenone sensitization with weekly scalp DPC. Extraction of total RNA was performed on unfractionated whole blood. TCRdb reanalysed the RACE reads using MiXCR and keeps one entry per CDR3 protein. The table has almost 35,000 distinct CDR3 sequences, about 9.4% seen once. These data are taken from a study of human T cells and chemical hapten exposure. Across the whole study: Diphenylcyclopropenone doses were given weekly to the scalps of patients across the roughly 22-week study. Study-wide findings and caveats: TCRs at high frequency, those above 1 in 1000, did not change with DPC sensitization. The donors suffered from alopecia, so their immune response may not match that of healthy people.

V gave up 7 bases and J gave up 3 bases, with 12 bases separating them. This CDR3 has 13 residues. Per germline, CDR1 MDHEN and CDR2 SYDVKM. The gene calls are TRBV28 and TRBJ1-2, with D possibly matching TRBD1 (5 bases). This clonotype was obtained from a man aged 50 to 60 with alopecia areata. Some clones in this sample may be carry-over from other donors' samples. The sample in question was whole blood, obtained in connection with sensitization to the hapten diphenylcyclopropenone (DPC). The CDR3 reads CASNPGPDYGYTF. CDR3 nucleotides: TGTGCCAGCAACCCGGGGCCCGACTATGGCTACACCTTC.